This T cell receptor beta chain was profiled in a study of PD-1 blockade in classical Hodgkin lymphoma. Study-wide results and caveats: Prior to therapy, complete responders displayed diversity much like that of newly diagnosed patients. Relapsed/refractory patients reportedly had the lowest baseline TCR diversity, below newly diagnosed patients, who were below healthy donors. CD4+ TCR diversity rose significantly by C4D1, and CD8+ TCR diversity did not.

The method was immunoSEQ multiplex PCR; TCRdb's version includes in-frame clones alone and lacks a portion of them. The sample has about 97,000 clones; approximately 80% are singletons. The length of the CDR3 is 15 residues. CDR1 SGHNT and CDR2 YYREEE come from the germline V gene (reference sequence). V shed 4 bases and J 6 bases; nucleotides not matched to a gene: 5. For this clone: Antigen: not known.

Every one of the patients relapsed after autologous stem cell transplantation (brentuximab vedotin exposure was variable). Classifying best responses yielded complete response, partial response or progressive disease. The chain carries TRBV5-4 and TRBJ2-1; 12 bases line up with TRBD1. The origin of this receptor is a human donor with classical Hodgkin lymphoma. The specimen comprised peripheral blood mononuclear cells (PBMCs), sampled at baseline. The CDR3 loop reads CASSSGTGGFNEQFF. DNA for the CDR3: TGTGCCAGCAGCAGCGGGACAGGGGGCTTCAATGAGCAGTTCTTC.